The 27 T cell receptor beta chains listed next were all sequenced from one sample in a study of blood T cell repertoires in COVID-19. The table came from immunoSEQ multiplex PCR; TCRdb's copy has only in-frame clones and leaves some out. The sample has hundreds of thousands of clones, roughly 87% seen once. Sequenced sample: PBMCs or T cells enriched from blood (not recorded which). These receptors were collected from a woman in her twenties or thirties with acute COVID-19.

The chain combines TRBV7-2 with TRBJ1-2; perhaps TRBD1 as D (6 bases). The CDR3 runs 15 residues. Germline V gene data show CDR1 as SGHTA and CDR2 as FQGNSA. Trimming took off 3 bases at V and 1 base at J, with 12 bases between the two ends. CDR3 in amino acids: CASSFNRVRNYGYTF. CDR3 sequence (DNA): TGTGCCAGCAGCTTCAACAGGGTTCGTAACTATGGCTACACCTTC.

The chain recombines TRBV7-2 with TRBJ2-2; possibly TRBD2 for D (6 bases). The germline CDR1 and CDR2 sequences are SGHTA and FQGNSA. V was pared by 5 bases and J by 0 bases, with 16 bases between. The CDR3 is 17 amino acids. This CDR3 is CASSPTGLPANTGELFF. CDR3 DNA: TGTGCCAGCAGCCCGACCGGACTACCCGCGAACACCGGGGAGCTGTTTTTT.

The chain links TRBV5-6 to TRBJ1-5; D gene ambiguous. Trimming left V 0 bases short and J 11 bases short, with 15 bases between. Looked up from germline, CDR1 is SGHDT and CDR2 is YYEEEE. The CDR3 has 14 residues. CDR3 bases: TGTGCCAGCAGCTTGGGTCCGGGTTTTCTGACCCAGCATTTT. Translating it yields CASSLGPGFLTQHF.

The chain links TRBV10-1 to TRBJ2-7; TRBD1 matches at 8 bases. V shed 6 bases, J shed 2 bases, and the junction held 9 bases outside the gene matches. The CDR3 contains 15 residues. Germline V gene sequence: CDR1 WNHNN, CDR2 SYGVQD (reference sequence). The CDR3 DNA follows: TGCGCCAGCAGCGCAGCCCGGACAGGGACCTACGAGCAGTACTTC. Translated: CASSAARTGTYEQYF.

The chain carries TRBV5-1 and TRBJ2-5, with D perhaps matching TRBD1 (6 bases). The CDR3 is 15 residues long. From germline, CDR1 is SGHRS and CDR2 YFSETQ. Trimming took 3 bases from V and 1 from J, leaving 13 bases between them. The CDR3 spells CASSYTGFGQETQYF. Here the CDR3 DNA reads TGCGCCAGCAGCTACACAGGGTTCGGCCAAGAGACCCAGTACTTC.

The V gene is TRBV18, the J gene TRBJ1-6, with 11 bases fitting TRBD1. V lost 1 base and J lost 5; bases outside the gene matches: 7. The CDR3 totals 18 residues. Germline V lookup: CDR1 KGHSH, CDR2 LQKENI. CDR3 coding DNA: TGTGCCAGCTCACCACAGGGACAGGGGGTCTATGATAATTCACCCCTCCACTTT. Encoded protein: CASSPQGQGVYDNSPLHF.

The chain has TRBV5-1 and TRBJ1-2; TRBD1 might be the D (6 bases). V was trimmed by 1 base and J by 9 bases, leaving 10 bases between them. Per germline, CDR1 SGHRS and CDR2 YFSETQ. The CDR3 spans 12 residues. Here the CDR3 DNA reads TGCGCCAGCAGCTTGCAGGGGACGAGCTACACCTTC. It specifies CASSLQGTSYTF.

The chain joins TRBV30 to TRBJ2-1; 9 bases map to TRBD1. Germline V CDR1 and CDR2: GTSNPN, SVGIG (reference sequence). The CDR3 is made up of 14 amino acids. The trim removed 2 bases at V and 2 bases at J, leaving 1 base unmatched. The CDR3 spells CAWSRQGAYNEQFF. The CDR3 DNA follows: TGTGCCTGGAGTAGACAGGGGGCCTACAATGAGCAGTTCTTC.

The V and J genes are TRBV6-5 and TRBJ1-1, with TRBD1 matching over 7 bases. V lost 7 bases, J lost 0 bases, and 5 bases stayed unmatched. The CDR3 spans 14 residues. CDR1 and CDR2 (germline): MNHEY, SVGAGI. This chain's CDR3 is CASKRTGLNTEAFF. The CDR3 region has the DNA TGTGCCAGCAAGCGGACAGGACTGAACACTGAAGCTTTCTTT.

The chain is built from TRBV10-1 and TRBJ2-5, with D perhaps TRBD1 (6 bases). From germline, CDR1 is WNHNN and CDR2 SYGVQD (reference sequence). The V end lost 4 bases, the J end lost 5 bases, and 11 bases lay between the germline ends. This CDR3 has 13 residues. This chain's CDR3 is CASSVRQEETQYF. In DNA form, the CDR3 reads TGCGCCAGCAGTGTCCGACAGGAGGAGACCCAGTACTTC.

V gene TRBV6-5 combines with J gene TRBJ1-4; D perhaps matches TRBD1 (5 bases). Germline V lookup: CDR1 MNHEY, CDR2 SVGAGI. Trimming took off 6 bases at V and 5 bases at J, with 13 bases between the two ends. The CDR3 has 14 residues. The CDR3 DNA follows: TGTGCCAGCAGCCCCGGGGGGGGGAATGAAAAACTGTTTTTT. The encoded protein is CASSPGGGNEKLFF.

The J gene is TRBJ2-6, the V gene TRBV7-9; 7 nucleotides match TRBD2. V gave up 4 bases and J gave up 0 bases; unmatched junction bases: 12. Germline V gives CDR1 SEHNR, CDR2 FQNEAQ (reference sequence). The CDR3 is made up of 19 amino acids. CDR3 nucleotides: TGTGCCAGCAGCTACGACCGGGACTATAGTCGCTCTGGGGCCAACGTCCTGACTTTC. Protein sequence: CASSYDRDYSRSGANVLTF.

The V and J genes are TRBV7-9 and TRBJ2-1; 9 bases align to TRBD2. The length of the CDR3 is 16 residues. The germline V gene has CDR1 SEHNR and CDR2 FQNEAQ (reference sequence). Unmatched junction bases numbered 12, after V lost 5 bases and J lost 7 bases. The CDR3 loop is CASSPMRSGGPNEQFF. The CDR3 DNA is TGTGCCAGCAGCCCAATGAGGAGCGGGGGGCCAAATGAGCAGTTCTTC. Based on the CDR3 plus reference TRBV7-9 and TRBJ2-1, the full variable domain is DTGVSQNPRHKITKRGQNVTFRCDPISEHNRLYWYRQTLGQGPEFLTYFQNEAQLEKSRLLSDRFSAERPKGSFSTLEIQRTEQGDSAMYLCASSPMRSGGPNEQFFGPGTRLTVL.

V is TRBV7-9 and J is TRBJ1-5, with TRBD1 matching over 7 bases. V was pared by 3 bases and J by 5 bases, with 4 bases of the junction left unmatched. The germline V gene encodes CDR1 SEHNR and CDR2 FQNEAQ (reference sequence). The CDR3 runs 14 residues. The CDR3 loop reads CASSLGQQHQPQHF. The CDR3 bases are TGTGCCAGCAGCTTGGGACAGCAGCATCAGCCCCAGCATTTT.

CDR3 region: CASNNRGKSGEAFF. In DNA form, the CDR3 reads TGTGCCAGCAATAACAGGGGAAAGAGCGGTGAAGCTTTCTTT. The rearrangement links TRBV6-5 to TRBJ1-1; TRBD1 aligns across 7 bases. The CDR3 consists of 14 residues. CDR1 MNHEY and CDR2 SVGAGI come from the germline V gene. V lost 7 bases, J lost 7 bases, and 12 bases stayed unmatched.

The chain couples TRBV5-8 to TRBJ1-5; weak D call: TRBD1 (6 bases). The CDR3 is made up of 16 amino acids. Germline values: CDR1 SGHTS, CDR2 YDEGEE. V was clipped by 4 bases and J by 0 bases, with 14 bases between them. The CDR3, as DNA: TGTGCCAGCAGCCCTCGACAGGTCATTAGCAATCAGCCCCAGCATTTT. It translates to CASSPRQVISNQPQHF.

The chain carries TRBV7-2 and TRBJ2-7, with TRBD2 matching 13 bases. Germline V gene data show CDR1 as SGHTA and CDR2 as FQGNSA. The length of the CDR3 is 15 residues. Germline trimming cut 4 bases from V and 2 bases from J; bases unmatched to any gene: 2. CDR3 residues: CASSYTSGGAYEQYF. The CDR3 DNA follows: TGTGCCAGCAGCTACACTAGCGGGGGGGCCTACGAGCAGTACTTC.

This rearrangement joins TRBV7-6 to TRBJ1-3, with D unclear. The CDR3 has 15 residues. Germline CDR1 reads SGHVS; CDR2 reads FNYEAQ. Trimming removed 1 base from V and 1 base from J, with 8 bases in between. For the CDR3, the DNA is TGTGCCAGCAGCTTAGGACCGGGGTCTGGAAACACCATATATTTT. Protein sequence: CASSLGPGSGNTIYF.

This rearrangement joins TRBV13 to TRBJ2-3; weak D call: TRBD2 (7 bases). CDR1 PRHDT and CDR2 FYEKMQ come from the germline V gene (reference sequence). V lost 7 bases and J 2 bases, leaving 16 bases between the germline ends. CDR3 length equals 15 residues. In DNA form, the CDR3 reads TGTGCCAGCACACTAGGGGGGGCCTACACAGATACGCAGTATTTT. It codes for CASTLGGAYTDTQYF.

This chain uses TRBV2 with TRBJ1-4; D possibly corresponds to TRBD1 (5 bases). Trimming removed 5 bases at V and 0 bases at J, with 10 bases between. CDR3 length: 15 amino acids. Germline CDR1 SNHLY, CDR2 FYNNEI. The CDR3 DNA reads TGTGCCAGCAGTTCGACAGTTGCAACTAATGAAAAACTGTTTTTT. This translates into CASSSTVATNEKLFF.

This clone was observed a single time. The chain carries TRBV7-2 and TRBJ2-5; 7 nucleotides align to TRBD2. The germline gives CDR1 SGHTA, CDR2 FQGNSA. This CDR3 is built from 15 residues. The V gene end was trimmed by 6 bases and the J gene end by 0 bases; junction bases not matched to a gene: 7. The CDR3 coding sequence is TGTGCCAGCAGTCTTCTAGCGGAGTACCAAGAGACCCAGTACTTC. Translating gives CASSLLAEYQETQYF.

The rearrangement uses TRBV7-9 and TRBJ1-2, with a tentative D call TRBD1 (5 bases). The V end was cut by 4 bases, the J end by 8 bases, with 20 bases between. The CDR3 consists of 15 residues. From germline, CDR1 is SEHNR and CDR2 FQNEAQ (reference sequence). Here the CDR3 DNA reads TGTGCCAGCAGCTCCTTGGACAACCGGGTAGGCGGCTACACCTTC. Protein sequence: CASSSLDNRVGGYTF.

This sequence joins TRBV14 and TRBJ1-1, with 10 bases lining up with TRBD1. Germline assignment: CDR1 SGHDN and CDR2 FVKESK. J gave up 5 bases and V 6 bases, and 9 bases lay outside the gene matches. This CDR3 contains 15 residues. The CDR3 nucleotides are TGTGCCAGCAGTCAGACAGGGGGCGCGTCGACTGAAGCTTTCTTT. Translating gives CASSQTGGASTEAFF.

The chain has TRBV7-9 and TRBJ2-5, with 11 bases aligning to TRBD2. In germline, CDR1 is SEHNR, CDR2 FQNEAQ (reference sequence). The CDR3 has 15 residues. V dropped 3 bases and J dropped 4; count of bases not matched to a gene: 4. For the CDR3, the DNA is TGTGCCAGCAGCTTTAGCGGGGGGGCTGGAGAGACCCAGTACTTC. Translating gives CASSFSGGAGETQYF.

The genes are TRBV9 and TRBJ1-1; D is unclear. The CDR3 is 13 residues long. Germline V gene sequence: CDR1 SGDLS, CDR2 YYNGEE. Trimming stripped 1 base from V and 6 bases from J, with 10 bases between. CDR3 DNA: TGTGCCAGCAGCGTACACGGTGGTTCTGAAGCTTTCTTT. Translating gives CASSVHGGSEAFF.

V gene TRBV30 combines with J gene TRBJ1-1, with D possibly being TRBD1 (5 bases). This CDR3 region has 12 residues. Trimming removed 5 bases at V and 11 bases at J, with 18 bases between. From germline, CDR1 is GTSNPN and CDR2 SVGIG (reference sequence). The CDR3 loop reads CAWAQTTAEAFF. The DNA of the CDR3 is TGTGCCTGGGCCCAGACGACAGCAGAGGCTTTCTTT.

This chain uses TRBV11-2 with TRBJ1-2; TRBD1 might be the D (5 bases). Germline CDR1 reads SGHAT; CDR2 reads FQNNGV. The CDR3 totals 12 residues. V lost 0 bases to trimming and J lost 6 bases, with 5 bases between them. The CDR3 sequence: CASSLEGDGYTF. The CDR3 DNA reads as TGTGCCAGCAGCTTAGAAGGGGATGGCTACACCTTC.